This paragraph covers one T cell receptor beta chain sequence. Antigen: not known. This sample was included in a study of memory CD4+ T cells and cytomegalovirus serostatus. Findings and caveats of the study: Each of approximately 73 CMV-associated TCRbeta sequences occurred in one to five individuals.

In the study's own analysis: Out-of-frame sequences were removed, leaving around 2,000,000 distinct TCRbeta sequences. Clones were read by immunoSEQ multiplex PCR, and TCRdb kept only the in-frame ones, dropping some. V, J and clone size are taken as reported in that table, and D and trimming were inferred from the DNA itself. The table has 40,000 to 55,000 clones, around four fifths seen once. The sort gate was single viable CD3+CD4+CD8-CD45RO+ cells for memory CD4+ T cells. The CDR3 has 15 residues. Germline CDR1 MNHNY, CDR2 SVGAGI (reference sequence). The V segment lost 5 bases and the J segment 10 bases; nucleotides outside the gene matches: 12.

J is TRBJ1-4 and V is TRBV6-6; 8 bases fit TRBD1. Sequencing used memory CD4+ T cells from blood. The sequence derives from an adult in good health and CMV-seronegative. CDR3 sequence reads: CASSATGEGRGKLFF. As DNA, the CDR3 is TGTGCCAGCAGTGCGACAGGGGAGGGCAGAGGAAAACTGTTTTTT.